Following are 28 T cell receptor beta chains from one sample sequenced in a study of response to subunit inactivated influenza vaccine. TCRdb itself ran the RT-PCR reads through MiXCR, one entry per CDR3 protein. The table has fewer than 800,000 distinct CDR3 sequences, approximately 14% seen once. The sample here was PBMCs from blood, taken 11 to 12 days after vaccination. Every receptor here comes from a man aged 45-65 years who received an inactivated influenza vaccine.

This clonotype was picked up many times. The V call is TRBV20-1, the J call TRBJ2-1; 12 bases match TRBD2. CDR3 length equals 15 residues. V was clipped by 5 bases and J by 5 bases; unmatched bases: 7. Germline V gene lookup returns CDR1 DFQATT and CDR2 SNEGSKA (reference sequence). CDR3 bases: TGCAGTGCTGGCGGACTAGCGGGAACACACAATGAGCAGTTCTTC. Residues: CSAGGLAGTHNEQFF.

The V and J genes are TRBV6-5 and TRBJ2-1, with unresolved D. From germline, CDR1 is MNHEY and CDR2 SVGAGI. The CDR3 extends over 14 amino acids. The germline V and J ends were trimmed by 0 bases and 2 bases, with 5 bases remaining between them. CDR3 sequence (DNA): TGTGCCAGCAGTTACTCAGGGCCCTACAATGAGCAGTTCTTC. Translating it yields CASSYSGPYNEQFF.

The table lists this clonotype with a count of one. The chain combines TRBV20-1 with TRBJ2-5; no definite D call. Germline V lookup: CDR1 DFQATT, CDR2 SNEGSKA (reference sequence). V was pared by 2 bases and J by 3 bases, with 10 bases between. The CDR3 runs to 13 residues. CDR3 in DNA: TGCAGTGCTAGACCGGCAGATAAAGAGACCCAGTACTTC. The encoded protein is CSARPADKETQYF.

A few counts support this clonotype. This chain joins TRBV29-1 and TRBJ2-3; 7 nucleotides align to TRBD2. The CDR3 length is 14 residues. Germline loops: CDR1 SQVTM, CDR2 ANQGSEA. After removal of 3 bases from V and 7 bases from J, the junction contained 10 bases not matched to a gene. The CDR3 loop reads CSVDLLAGTNTQYF. The CDR3 nucleotides are TGCAGCGTTGACCTATTAGCGGGCACGAATACGCAGTATTTT.

The rearrangement links TRBV11-1 to TRBJ2-3, with TRBD1 matching over 10 bases. This CDR3 region has 14 residues. V lost 3 bases to trimming and J lost 8 bases; unmatched junction nucleotides: 5. The germline V gene has CDR1 SGHAT and CDR2 FQDESV (reference sequence). The CDR3 is CASSLTTGGVTQYF. The CDR3, as DNA: TGTGCCAGCAGCTTGACGACAGGGGGCGTTACGCAGTATTTT.

This clonotype was seen a handful of times. V and J are TRBV20-1 and TRBJ2-1; possibly TRBD2 for D (6 bases). V dropped 3 bases and J dropped 5 bases, with 14 bases sitting between them. Germline V gene sequence: CDR1 DFQATT, CDR2 SNEGSKA (reference sequence). This CDR3 comprises 14 residues. The CDR3 reads CSASTGLFNNEQFF. In DNA form, the CDR3 reads TGCAGTGCTAGCACAGGACTATTCAACAATGAGCAGTTCTTC.

The chain joins TRBV7-9 to TRBJ1-1, with D unresolved. There are 12 residues in the CDR3. Trimming took off 10 bases at V and 4 bases at J, with 13 bases between the two ends. Per the germline V gene, CDR1 is SEHNR and CDR2 is FQNEAQ (reference sequence). CDR3 in amino acids: CANEDESTEAFF. CDR3 DNA: TGTGCCAATGAGGACGAGTCCACTGAAGCTTTCTTT.

This clonotype has only a few counts. The chain employs TRBV30 and TRBJ2-1, with 8 bases matching TRBD1. The CDR3 consists of 15 residues. Unmatched junction bases numbered 10, after V lost 5 bases and J lost 4 bases. The germline CDR1 and CDR2 sequences are GTSNPN and SVGIG (reference sequence). CDR3 region: CAWDMDRAGYNEQFF. The CDR3 coding sequence is TGTGCCTGGGACATGGACAGGGCAGGGTACAATGAGCAGTTCTTC.

This clonotype was counted between two and nine times. The chain has TRBV27 and TRBJ2-7; 10 bases match TRBD1. Looked up from germline, CDR1 is MNHEY and CDR2 is SMNVEV (reference sequence). Germline trimming cut 3 bases from V and 7 bases from J; bases unmatched to any gene: 6. The length of the CDR3 is 14 residues. CDR3 in amino acids: CASSFRQGALEQYF. CDR3 DNA: TGTGCCAGCAGTTTTAGACAGGGGGCGCTTGAGCAGTACTTC.

This clonotype was seen a handful of times. This chain links TRBV15 with TRBJ2-1; D possibly uses TRBD1 or TRBD2 (5 bases each). This CDR3 is built from 17 residues. CDR1 LNHNV and CDR2 YYDKDF come from the germline V gene (reference sequence). Trimming stripped 1 base from V and 8 bases from J, with 21 bases between. As DNA, the CDR3 is TGTGCCACCAGCAGAGCCGTGGGGCTAGCAGGTCGCGATGAGCAGTTCTTC. It is translated as CATSRAVGLAGRDEQFF.

The J gene is TRBJ1-2, the V gene TRBV5-5, with D maybe TRBD1 (6 bases). Germline loops: CDR1 SGHKS, CDR2 YYEKEE (reference sequence). V was pared by 0 bases and J by 4 bases, with 13 bases between. The CDR3 has 15 residues. The CDR3 region has the DNA TGTGCCAGCAGCTTGGCCGGGGGGCCGCTCTATGGCTACACCTTC. Translated: CASSLAGGPLYGYTF.

The V and J genes are TRBV29-1 and TRBJ2-7, with 11 nucleotides matching TRBD2. The CDR3 length is 18 residues. V trimming: 3 bases; J trimming: 6 bases; junction bases outside the gene matches: 19. CDR1 is SQVTM, CDR2 ANQGSEA, per germline. The CDR3 nucleotides read TGCAGCGTTGACATTTGGGGGACTAGCGGCCCGTCCGGCGGCGAGCAGTACTTC. Its translation: CSVDIWGTSGPSGGEQYF.

In this sample, this clonotype turned up many times. The chain recombines TRBV5-6 with TRBJ2-1; the match to TRBD1 covers 8 bases. CDR1 is SGHDT and CDR2 is YYEEEE in the germline V gene. The CDR3 consists of 16 residues. After removal of 1 base from V and 3 bases from J, the junction contained 6 bases not matched to a gene. This CDR3 reads CASSLRDRGIYNEQFF. CDR3 bases: TGTGCCAGCAGCTTGCGTGACAGGGGAATCTACAATGAGCAGTTCTTC.

This clonotype was observed many times. The rearrangement uses TRBV20-1 and TRBJ1-2, with a weak D call TRBD1 (6 bases). This CDR3 is built from 14 residues. Germline values: CDR1 DFQATT, CDR2 SNEGSKA (reference sequence). Trimming took off 3 bases at V and 6 bases at J, with 17 bases between the two ends. This CDR3 is CSARQGTSPNGYTF. Here the CDR3 DNA reads TGCAGTGCTAGGCAGGGGACCTCTCCTAATGGCTACACCTTC.

In its sample, this clonotype was seen a few times. V usage is TRBV14 and J usage is TRBJ2-2, with a weak D call TRBD1 (5 bases). This CDR3 contains 13 residues. Trimming took 6 bases from V and 6 from J, leaving 11 bases between them. Germline V gene lookup returns CDR1 SGHDN and CDR2 FVKESK. The CDR3 loop reads CASSDRSPGELFF. The CDR3 DNA reads TGTGCCAGCAGTGACAGAAGCCCCGGGGAGCTGTTTTTT. The full variable domain, its missing parts supplied by reference TRBV14 and TRBJ2-2, is EAGVTQFPSHSVIEKGQTVTLRCDPISGHDNLYWYRRVMGKEIKFLLHFVKESKQDESGMPNNRFLAERTGGTYSTLKVQPAELEDSGVYFCASSDRSPGELFFGEGSRLTVL.

This clonotype was observed a few times. This rearrangement joins TRBV15 to TRBJ2-3; no firm D call. Germline V gives CDR1 LNHNV, CDR2 YYDKDF (reference sequence). Trimming left V 0 bases short and J 5 bases short, with 6 bases between. This CDR3 has 13 amino acids. The CDR3 spells CATSRDVKDTQYF. The DNA for the CDR3 is TGTGCCACCAGCAGAGATGTAAAAGATACGCAGTATTTT.

The chain is built from TRBV7-6 and TRBJ2-1; D is unresolved. Germline V CDR1 and CDR2: SGHVS, FNYEAQ. The V and J ends lost 2 bases and 7 bases respectively, with 21 bases between them. There are 17 residues in the CDR3. The CDR3: CASSLTRGRNMGNEQFF. CDR3 bases: TGTGCCAGCAGCTTAACCCGTGGCCGGAATATGGGGAATGAGCAGTTCTTC.

The chain couples TRBV20-1 to TRBJ1-1; D is unclear. The CDR3 sequence is 14 residues long. The V end lost 5 bases, the J end lost 0 bases, and 13 bases lay between the germline ends. Per germline, CDR1 DFQATT and CDR2 SNEGSKA (reference sequence). DNA of the CDR3: TGCAGTGCTCGAAAGGGCCTGATGAACACTGAAGCTTTCTTT. It specifies CSARKGLMNTEAFF.

The rearrangement links TRBV12-3 or TRBV12-4 to TRBJ1-5, with TRBD1 as a possible D gene (5 bases). The CDR3 contains 13 residues. V lost 4 bases, J lost 5 bases, and 9 bases lay in between. This chain's CDR3 is CASSWGRDQPQHF. CDR3 nucleotide sequence: TGTGCCAGCAGTTGGGGCAGGGATCAGCCCCAGCATTTT.

This clonotype was detected a few times. The chain has TRBV7-2 and TRBJ2-1, with TRBD2 matching 10 bases. CDR3 length: 16 residues. Germline CDR1 and CDR2: SGHTA and FQGNSA. After removal of 2 bases from V and 5 bases from J, the junction contained 6 bases not matched to a gene. CDR3 residues: CASSLFRTSGNNEQFF. The DNA of the CDR3 is TGTGCCAGCAGCTTATTCAGGACTAGCGGAAACAATGAGCAGTTCTTC.

The chain employs TRBV4-1 and TRBJ2-3, with no clear D. The germline V and J ends were trimmed by 1 base and 6 bases, with 5 bases remaining between them. The V gene's germline CDR1 is MGHRA and CDR2 YSYEKL. CDR3 length: 12 amino acids. DNA for the CDR3: TGCGCCAGCAGCCAAGTTTATGATACGCAGTATTTT. Residues: CASSQVYDTQYF.

This clonotype was seen more than once but under ten times. This chain uses TRBV7-8 with TRBJ2-1; TRBD2 matches at 11 bases. The V gene's germline CDR1 is SGHVS and CDR2 FQNEAQ. This CDR3 has 15 residues. Unmatched junction bases numbered 6, after V lost 3 bases and J lost 8 bases. This CDR3 is CASSFPSGRKDEQFF. CDR3 DNA sequence: TGTGCCAGCAGCTTCCCTAGCGGGAGGAAGGATGAGCAGTTCTTC.

The V gene is TRBV12-3 or TRBV12-4, the J gene TRBJ2-1; D is possibly TRBD1 or TRBD2 (5 bases each). V was trimmed by 6 bases and J by 6 bases, leaving 9 bases between them. The CDR3 is made up of 12 amino acids. CDR3: CASSRGVNEQFF. The CDR3 DNA reads as TGTGCCAGCAGCCGAGGGGTCAATGAGCAGTTCTTC.

There are many counts of this clonotype. This sequence joins TRBV12-3 or TRBV12-4 and TRBJ2-7; D uncertain. V lost 5 bases to trimming and J lost 6 bases, with 14 bases between them. The CDR3 has 13 residues. The CDR3 reads CASSTGRVGEQYF. As DNA, the CDR3 is TGTGCCAGCAGTACCGGGCGCGTGGGCGAGCAGTACTTC.

The CDR3 is CASSPGTGGAWGGTDTQYF. The CDR3 coding sequence is TGTGCCAGCAGCCCGGGGACAGGGGGCGCCTGGGGTGGCACAGATACGCAGTATTTT. The rearrangement joins TRBV3-1 to TRBJ2-3; TRBD1 matches 12 bases. The ends lost 4 bases at V and 1 base at J; junction bases unmatched: 12. Per the germline V gene, CDR1 is LGHDT and CDR2 is YNNKEL (reference sequence). The CDR3 sequence is 19 residues long.

The genes are TRBV28 and TRBJ2-7; 7 nucleotides agree with TRBD1. Germline values: CDR1 MDHEN, CDR2 SYDVKM. This CDR3 spans 14 amino acids. Here the CDR3 reads CASQGAGGSYEQYF. The DNA for the CDR3 is TGTGCGTCGCAAGGGGCAGGGGGTTCTTACGAGCAGTACTTC.

The chain couples TRBV12-3 or TRBV12-4 to TRBJ1-5; D is possibly TRBD1 (5 bases). The CDR3 is 14 residues long. Between the trimmed V and J ends, which lost 4 bases and 4 bases, there was a span of 11 bases. The CDR3 here is CASSYGARNQPQHF. CDR3 bases: TGTGCCAGCAGTTACGGGGCTCGAAATCAGCCCCAGCATTTT.

This chain connects TRBV25-1 to TRBJ1-2; TRBD1 might be the D (6 bases). CDR1 is MGHDK, CDR2 SYGVNS, per germline. Trimming left V 6 bases short and J 0 bases short, with 14 bases between. This CDR3 region has 15 residues. CDR3 in DNA: TGTGCCAGCAGGGACGCGGGGGCAGCTAACTATGGCTACACCTTC. It is translated as CASRDAGAANYGYTF.